This T cell receptor (beta chain) is drawn from a study of T cells after yellow fever vaccination. General study results and limits: Reappearance after the booster was seen for most primary-vaccination clones, at around 95% CD4 and 75% to 90% CD8.

Generation of TCR cDNA used 5'RACE template switching (which added a universal primer site and UMIs). TCRdb processed the 5' RACE reads anew with MiXCR; each CDR3 protein has one entry. In the table there are nearly 550,000 distinct CDR3 sequences, about 19% of which are singletons. There are a few counts of this clonotype. As yet, its antigen is unknown. The CDR3 is 14 amino acids. V was cut by 0 bases and J by 7 bases, with 13 bases left in between. The germline gives CDR1 DFQATT, CDR2 SNEGSKA (reference sequence). This clonotype was obtained from a man aged 30-40 years who received the YFV17D yellow fever vaccine. This material consisted of PBMCs, taken 15 days after the yellow fever booster vaccination. This rearrangement joins TRBV20-1 to TRBJ1-3; perhaps TRBD1 as D (5 bases). The DNA of the CDR3 is TGCAGTGCTAGAGATTCCCAGGGAGCCAACACCATATATTTT. Amino acid sequence: CSARDSQGANTIYF.